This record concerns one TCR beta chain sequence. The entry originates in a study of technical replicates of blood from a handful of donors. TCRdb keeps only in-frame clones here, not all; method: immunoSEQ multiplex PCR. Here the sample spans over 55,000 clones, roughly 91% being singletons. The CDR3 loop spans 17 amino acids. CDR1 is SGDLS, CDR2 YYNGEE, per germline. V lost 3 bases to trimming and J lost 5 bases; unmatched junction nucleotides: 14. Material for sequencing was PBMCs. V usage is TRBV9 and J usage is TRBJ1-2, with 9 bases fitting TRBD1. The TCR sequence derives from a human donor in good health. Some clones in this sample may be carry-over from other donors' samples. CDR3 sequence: CASSGTDATGGKYGYTF. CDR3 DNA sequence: TGTGCCAGCAGCGGTACTGACGCGACAGGGGGAAAATATGGCTACACCTTC.